This TCR beta chain was profiled in a study of PD-1 blockade in mismatch repair-deficient tumors. Broader study findings: Rapid post-treatment expansion, then contraction, generally preceding radiologic response, marked tumor-resident clones.

V was trimmed by 4 bases and J by 5 bases, leaving 18 bases between them. CDR3 length: 15 amino acids. CDR1 is LNHDA, CDR2 SQIVND, per germline (reference sequence). Produced via immunoSEQ multiplex PCR; TCRdb's table is partial and in-frame only. The sample comprises approximately 16,000 clones, 80% to 85% of which are singletons, and 15% to 20% rests with the top ten. Concerning this clone itself: The antigen is unknown.

Material: PBMCs, obtained before pembrolizumab treatment. The genes are TRBV19 and TRBJ2-7; possible D gene TRBD2, 6 bases. The clonotype originates from an adult with mismatch repair-deficient cancer. The CDR3, as DNA: TGTGCCAGTAGTAGGCGGGACGGGGGTTTCCACGAGCAGTACTTC. It codes for CASSRRDGGFHEQYF. The whole variable domain, remainder taken from reference TRBV19 and TRBJ2-7, is DGGITQSPKYLFRKEGQNVTLSCEQNLNHDAMYWYRQDPGQGLRLIYYSQIVNDFQKGDIAEGYSVSREKKESFPLTVTSAQKNPTAFYLCASSRRDGGFHEQYFGPGTRLTVT.